The clone carrying this TCR beta chain was seen only a few times. Its antigen is unidentified. These data come from a study of T cell responses to AZD1222 COVID-19 vaccine. Findings and limits, study-wide: Donors were chiefly white British, with a greater number of females, and clonal diversity was perhaps underestimated. Repertoire sampling happened only post peak T cell response. At study baseline, merely several AZD1222 recipients were seropositive.

Second-dose groups at about 4 or about 12 weeks were pooled. The germline V gene has CDR1 MNHEY and CDR2 SVGEGT. V was trimmed by 0 bases and J by 4 bases, leaving 16 bases between them. The CDR3 has 16 amino acids. Clones were read by immunoSEQ multiplex PCR, and TCRdb kept only the in-frame ones, dropping some. The table records fewer than 90,000 clones, more than 70% of them present only once. This sequence was found in an adult who received the AZD1222 COVID-19 vaccine. J is TRBJ2-7 and V is TRBV6-2 or TRBV6-3; a possible D gene is TRBD1 (5 bases). The sample in question was peripheral blood, obtained 28 days after the second AZD1222 dose. CDR3 sequence reads: CASSYSQTALGYEQYF. The DNA for the CDR3 is TGTGCCAGCAGTTACTCCCAGACAGCTCTGGGGTACGAGCAGTACTTC.